The 2 T cell receptor beta chains given below trace back to one sample, sequenced in a study of blood T cell repertoires in COVID-19. The repertoire was sequenced with immunoSEQ multiplex PCR; TCRdb's copy has only in-frame clones and lacks some. The data hold just over 300,000 clones, with around 92% observed a single time. Sequencing was carried out using peripheral blood. The receptor set was obtained from a woman younger than 45 with COVID-19, enrolled during active disease.

The chain joins TRBV2 to TRBJ1-6, with 7 bases lining up with TRBD1. With V trimmed by 6 bases and J by 14 bases, 13 bases remained unmatched. The CDR3 extends over 14 amino acids. CDR1 and CDR2 from the germline V gene are SNHLY and FYNNEI. DNA for the CDR3: TGTGCCAGCAGCCCCGACAGGGACGCCCGTTCCCTCCACTTT. Translation gives CASSPDRDARSLHF.

J is TRBJ1-1 and V is TRBV7-2, with 8 nucleotides matching TRBD1. J was trimmed by 1 base and V by 6 bases; bases with no gene match: 16. The CDR3 consists of 18 residues. Germline values: CDR1 SGHTA, CDR2 FQGNSA. The chain's CDR3 is CASRPLPGGGPGNTEAFF. The DNA of the CDR3 is TGTGCCAGCAGACCCTTACCAGGGGGCGGACCGGGGAACACTGAAGCTTTCTTT. The complete variable domain, with remaining parts taken from reference TRBV7-2 and TRBJ1-1, reads GAGVSQSPSNKVTEKGKDVELRCDPISGHTALYWYRQSLGQGLEFLIYFQGNSAPDKSGLPSDRFSAERTGGSVSTLTIQRTQQEDSAVYLCASRPLPGGGPGNTEAFFGQGTRLTVV.